Shown below are 5 T cell receptor beta chains from a single sample sequenced in a study of T-cell memory formation after mild COVID-19. One entry per CDR3 protein results from TCRdb running MiXCR on the 5' RACE reads. The sample gives around 250,000 distinct CDR3 sequences, over 8.5% of which show up once; more than 20% is in the top ten. The sample was PBMCs or a T cell subset sorted from them (not recorded which). The source of these receptors is a man between 18 and 35 years old who had mild COVID-19 (a few samples of this study predate the infection). Cell type and time point are not known.

The chain links TRBV19 to TRBJ1-1; unclear D gene. The V gene's germline CDR1 is LNHDA and CDR2 SQIVND (reference sequence). With 5 bases removed from V and 1 base from J, the gap between germline ends came to 11 bases. The length of the CDR3 is 14 residues. The CDR3 region is CASSPSGPNTEAFF. The CDR3 DNA sequence: TGTGCCAGTAGTCCCTCAGGCCCGAACACTGAAGCTTTCTTT.

This chain joins TRBV12-3 or TRBV12-4 and TRBJ1-5, with 7 nucleotides matching TRBD1. J gave up 1 base and V 5 bases, and 8 bases lay outside the gene matches. The length of the CDR3 is 16 residues. The CDR3 DNA follows: TGTGCCAGCAGTCGTCGAAGGGGACAGAGCAATCAGCCCCAGCATTTT. It codes for CASSRRRGQSNQPQHF.

In its sample, this clonotype was seen a few times. V and J are TRBV6-2 or TRBV6-3 and TRBJ2-1; D is undetermined. The CDR3 has 12 residues. V lost 4 bases, J lost 10 bases, and 11 bases lay in between. Germline assignment: CDR1 MNHEY and CDR2 SVGEGT. The CDR3 nucleotides read TGTGCCAGCAGTTCCCAGGAGATGGAGCAGTTCTTC. This codes for CASSSQEMEQFF.

This clonotype was seen at least ten times. V gene TRBV3-1 combines with J gene TRBJ2-1; the D is unclear. The CDR3 length is 16 residues. Germline V gene sequence: CDR1 LGHDT, CDR2 YNNKEL (reference sequence). Trimming took 1 base from V and 9 from J, leaving 19 bases between them. CDR3 region: CASSQVTGENSGEQFF. The CDR3 region has the DNA TGTGCCAGCAGCCAAGTGACCGGAGAGAACTCGGGTGAGCAGTTCTTC.

The V and J genes are TRBV14 and TRBJ2-5; D tentatively reads TRBD1 or TRBD2 (5 bases each). This CDR3 is 13 amino acids long. The germline CDR1 and CDR2 sequences are SGHDN and FVKESK. The V gene lost 4 bases and the J gene lost 1 base, with 7 bases spanning the gap. CDR3 DNA sequence: TGTGCCAGCAGCCGGGACCCCCAAGAGACCCAGTACTTC. Translated, it gives CASSRDPQETQYF.